This TCR beta chain was recorded in a study of molecular identifiers for immune sequencing clone quantification. Generation of bulk TCR libraries relied on previously described methods and listed TCR primers. TCRdb passed the PCR reads through MiXCR, listing each CDR3 protein once. The sample contains 250,000 to 350,000 distinct CDR3 sequences, 20% to 25% of which appear only once. The J segment lost 0 bases and the V segment lost 8 bases, leaving 3 bases of the junction unmatched. This CDR3 spans 14 amino acids. Germline loops: CDR1 LNHDA, CDR2 SQIVND (reference sequence). The material sequenced was naive CD8+ T cells from blood, with Jurkat cell RNA spiked in. Documented subset: FACS-sorted CD8+CD4-CCR7+CD45RA+ naive T cells. The receptor was isolated from a human donor in good health. Some libraries in this study had Jurkat cell RNA spiked in. This sequence joins TRBV19 and TRBJ2-2, with 7 nucleotides matching TRBD1. For the CDR3, the DNA is TGTGCCAGTTGGGGACAGTCGAACACCGGGGAGCTGTTTTTT. Its translation is CASWGQSNTGELFF.